This T cell receptor beta chain was sequenced in a study of cytomegalovirus exposure and HLA in healthy donors. General study results and limits: Reportedly, cytomegalovirus status was diagnosed with high sensitivity and specificity.

Concerning this clone: Its cognate antigen is unknown.

Germline lookup yields CDR1 LNHDA and CDR2 SQIVND (reference sequence). The length of the CDR3 is 15 residues. Trimming removed 3 bases from V and 5 bases from J, with 16 bases in between. The PCR made use of 60 Vbeta and 13 Jbeta primers. The protocol was immunoSEQ multiplex PCR, while the TCRdb copy is restricted to in-frame clones and leaves out a portion. The sample comprises approximately 120,000 clones, about three quarters of which are singletons, and about 1.1% rests with the top ten. At sampling all donors were nominally healthy, likely with unrecorded immune exposures. The chain uses TRBV19 and TRBJ2-5; tentatively, D is TRBD2 (6 bases). The sample was PBMCs. The sequence came from a young woman in good health and CMV-seronegative. The CDR3 region is CASSIQGLQAETQYF. The CDR3 region has the DNA TGTGCCAGTAGTATTCAGGGACTCCAGGCGGAGACCCAGTACTTC.